The 17 T cell receptor beta chains in this list originate from one sample, sequenced in a study of T cell clusters in autoimmune cytopenias. Some 40,000 genome equivalents of blood DNA were amplified for TRB. One tube held mixed TRB-A and TRB-B primer pools for touch-down PCR. With the multiplex PCR reads reprocessed, TCRdb shows one record per CDR3 protein and no DNA. The sample holds approximately 6,500 distinct CDR3 sequences. The data also belong to a second study, concerning T cell repertoires in aging, cancer and after chemotherapy.

Sequencing used peripheral blood. Receptors were obtained from a human donor in good health.

The J gene is TRBJ2-4, the V gene TRBV29-1; there is no DNA to check the TCRdb D call of TRBD1. The CDR3 consists of 13 residues. Germline CDR1 and CDR2: SQVTM and ANQGSEA. This chain's CDR3 is CSVFGAPQNIQYF.

The rearrangement joins TRBV12-3 or TRBV12-4 to TRBJ1-5; the TCRdb call, TRBD1, lacks DNA for checking. This CDR3 is 13 amino acids long. The CDR3 sequence: CASSFGQRQPQHF.

By frequency, this clonotype is medium-sized. The V call is TRBV30, the J call TRBJ1-2; the D gene TCRdb calls, TRBD1, cannot be checked with no DNA. CDR3 size: 15 residues. Germline values: CDR1 GTSNPN, CDR2 SVGIG (reference sequence). This CDR3 is CAWSNPGTGNYGYTF.

This clonotype is called medium-sized based on its frequency. The V gene is TRBV15, the J gene TRBJ2-3; TCRdb names TRBD2, which stays unverified in the absence of DNA. The CDR3 spans 14 residues. CDR1 is LNHNV and CDR2 is YYDKDF in the germline V gene (reference sequence). CDR3 loop: CATRLAGGTDTQYF.

The V and J genes are TRBV20-1 and TRBJ2-7; TCRdb's D call of TRBD1 is untestable without DNA. The CDR3 loop spans 14 amino acids. CDR1 and CDR2 from the germline V gene are DFQATT and SNEGSKA (reference sequence). The chain's CDR3 is CSAAPGGGAYEQYF.

Judged by frequency, this clonotype is medium-sized (0.01 to 0.1%). The chain links TRBV19 to TRBJ2-7. The CDR3 has 11 amino acids. CDR1 LNHDA and CDR2 SQIVND come from the germline V gene (reference sequence). CDR3 amino acids: CASRNGYEQYF.

The chain has TRBV6-5 and TRBJ2-5; as DNA is missing, the TRBD1 call by TCRdb cannot be tested. CDR1 is MNHEY, CDR2 SVGAGI, per germline. The CDR3 has 13 amino acids. This CDR3 is CASSRDSQETQYF.

This clonotype is deemed medium-sized by its frequency. The gene calls are TRBV6-5 and TRBJ2-7; TCRdb's D call of TRBD1 is untestable without DNA. Germline V gene data show CDR1 as MNHEY and CDR2 as SVGAGI. The CDR3 length is 14 residues. CDR3 in amino acids: CASSYRQGLYEQYF.

This chain joins TRBV20-1 and TRBJ1-2. In germline, CDR1 is DFQATT, CDR2 SNEGSKA (reference sequence). The CDR3 extends over 12 amino acids. CDR3 protein: CSARDLNYGYTF.

V and J are TRBV30 and TRBJ1-6; TCRdb outputs TRBD1, but without DNA this stays unchecked. Germline V gives CDR1 GTSNPN, CDR2 SVGIG (reference sequence). The CDR3 is 17 residues long. This CDR3 reads CAWNPRPGQGALSPLHF.

V gene TRBV20-1 combines with J gene TRBJ1-5; TCRdb indicates TRBD1, and absent DNA this call remains unverified. The CDR3 consists of 13 residues. CDR1 is DFQATT and CDR2 is SNEGSKA in the germline V gene (reference sequence). The CDR3 reads CSATDRGDQPQHF.

The chain recombines TRBV6-1 with TRBJ2-3; TCRdb returns TRBD2, unconfirmable since there is no DNA. The length of the CDR3 is 15 residues. CDR1 is MNHNS and CDR2 is SASEGT in the germline V gene. The CDR3 is CASSEARGPADTQYF.

In terms of frequency, this clonotype is medium-sized. The J gene is TRBJ2-7, the V gene TRBV19. The CDR3 covers 11 residues. Germline CDR1 and CDR2: LNHDA and SQIVND (reference sequence). This CDR3 reads CASSRGYEQYF. Full variable domain (rest looked up from reference TRBV19 and TRBJ2-7): DGGITQSPKYLFRKEGQNVTLSCEQNLNHDAMYWYRQDPGQGLRLIYYSQIVNDFQKGDIAEGYSVSREKKESFPLTVTSAQKNPTAFYLCASSRGYEQYFGPGTRLTVT.

J is TRBJ1-1 and V is TRBV5-6; TCRdb outputs TRBD1, but without DNA this stays unchecked. Germline V lookup: CDR1 SGHDT, CDR2 YYEEEE. The CDR3 has 14 amino acids. The CDR3 spells CASSFLAQGTEAFF.

This clonotype is labeled medium-sized based on frequency. The rearrangement links TRBV15 to TRBJ1-1. Germline-derived CDR1 and CDR2 are LNHNV and YYDKDF (reference sequence). The CDR3 has 14 amino acids. The CDR3 protein is CATSRAPGGTEAFF.

CDR3 in amino acids: CSAVTSGGSDTQYF. The V gene is TRBV20-1, the J gene TRBJ2-3; TCRdb designates TRBD2, a call that cannot be tested without DNA. CDR3 length: 14 residues. The germline V gene encodes CDR1 DFQATT and CDR2 SNEGSKA (reference sequence).

In terms of frequency, this clonotype is medium-sized. The J gene is TRBJ2-1, the V gene TRBV19; TCRdb gives TRBD1 as the D gene, but with no DNA this cannot be confirmed. Looked up from germline, CDR1 is LNHDA and CDR2 is SQIVND (reference sequence). This CDR3 region has 12 residues. The CDR3 reads CASSPQGNEQFF.